Below are 17 T cell receptor beta chains sequenced from a single sample in a study of tumor and adjacent non-tumor tissue in lung cancer. The library came from three nested PCR rounds adapted from ARM-PCR protocols. TCRdb re-analysed the multiplex PCR reads in MiXCR, keeping a single row per CDR3 protein. The repertoire consists of about 80,000 distinct CDR3 sequences, with approximately 81% occurring once and the leading ten covering less than 60%. The template was RNA from unsorted bulk tissue. Distant lung tissue was collected more than 3 cm away from the tumor edge. Sequencing was carried out using distant non-tumor lung tissue. The receptors here all came from a man aged 55 to 70 with non-small cell lung cancer.

This clonotype was found a few times. Just one base apart from a much larger clone, this may be a read error. V and J are TRBV12-3 or TRBV12-4 and TRBJ2-1; no clear D gene. This CDR3 spans 11 amino acids. V was shortened by 2 bases and J by 8 bases, with 4 bases between the two germline ends. This CDR3 reads CASSLIDEQFF. The CDR3 nucleotides are TGTGCCAGCAGTTTAATCGATGAGCAGTTCTTC.

With regard to this clonotype: One junction end disagrees with the germline gene, perhaps due to a read error. The chain employs TRBV20-1 and TRBJ1-4, with D tentatively TRBD1 (5 bases). The germline V gene has CDR1 DFQATT and CDR2 SNEGSKA (reference sequence). The CDR3 covers 11 residues. The CDR3 protein is CSAPGTRELVF. DNA for the CDR3: TGCAGTGCTCCAGGGACGAGAGAATTGGTTTTT.

The table lists this clonotype with a count of one. Just one base apart from a much larger clone, this may be a read error. The rearrangement uses TRBV6-2 or TRBV6-3 and TRBJ1-1; maybe TRBD1 (6 bases). CDR1 and CDR2 from the germline V gene are MNHEY and SVGEGT. This CDR3 spans 15 amino acids. The CDR3 DNA follows: TGTTCCAGCAGTAAAACCGACAGGCATCACACTGAAGCTTTCTTT. This gives the protein CSSSKTDRHHTEAFF.

This clonotype occurred many times. The chain is built from TRBV4-1 and TRBJ1-4; the D gene is possibly TRBD1 (5 bases). The germline gives CDR1 MGHRA, CDR2 YSYEKL. Trimming stripped 1 base from V and 10 bases from J, with 25 bases between. CDR3 length equals 18 residues. The CDR3 region is CASSQVLRQLAGKGKLFF. The DNA of the CDR3 is TGCGCCAGCAGCCAAGTCCTCAGACAGTTAGCGGGCAAAGGAAAACTGTTTTTT.

The chain recombines TRBV20-1 with TRBJ2-7; 7 bases match TRBD2. This CDR3 comprises 14 residues. The V gene's germline CDR1 is DFQATT and CDR2 SNEGSKA (reference sequence). J was trimmed by 7 bases and V by 3 bases; bases with no gene match: 12. The chain's CDR3 is CSASSPTGRYEQYV. The CDR3 DNA reads TGCAGTGCTAGTTCCCCCACCGGGAGGTATGAGCAGTACGTC.

This clonotype has at least ten counts. The chain couples TRBV6-2 or TRBV6-3 to TRBJ1-5; TRBD1 agrees at 7 bases. The J segment lost 2 bases and the V segment lost 4 bases, leaving 5 bases of the junction unmatched. The CDR3 is 15 amino acids. CDR1 and CDR2 (germline): MNHEY, SVGEGT. The CDR3: CASSSLTGRNQPQHF. CDR3 DNA sequence: TGTGCCAGCAGTTCCCTGACAGGGCGCAATCAGCCCCAGCATTTT.

The chain employs TRBV27 and TRBJ2-3, with D maybe TRBD1 (7 bases). CDR3 length equals 17 residues. V shed 6 bases and J shed 4 bases, with 23 bases lying between them. Looked up from germline, CDR1 is MNHEY and CDR2 is SMNVEV (reference sequence). CDR3 nucleotides: TGTGCCAGCAGACTCAATCTCCATAGCAGGGGGGCAGATACGCAGTATTTT. Translation gives CASRLNLHSRGADTQYF.

Remarks on this clonotype: At one boundary the junction diverges from the germline segment, which might be a read error. The CDR3 sequence is CTSSQIQGDPNQLQHF. The DNA of the CDR3 is TGCACCAGTAGCCAAATACAGGGGGACCCTAATCAGCTCCAGCATTTT. The chain recombines TRBV4-1 with TRBJ1-5; TRBD1 agrees at 8 bases. Germline V CDR1 and CDR2: MGHRA, YSYEKL. The CDR3 is 16 residues long.

As to this clonotype: In this CDR3 the conserved last residue, phenylalanine or tryptophan, is missing, so a read error is likely. The chain recombines TRBV6-2 or TRBV6-3 with TRBJ2-5, with a weak D call TRBD2 (6 bases). This CDR3 contains 14 residues. CDR1 and CDR2 (germline): MNHEY, SVGEGT. Trimming removed 2 bases from V and 4 bases from J, with 11 bases in between. In DNA, the CDR3 is TGTGCCAGCAGTTACGATGTAGCGGCAGAGACCCAGTACATG. Translation: CASSYDVAAETQYM.

Comments on this clonotype: One end of the junction varies from germline; a read error may be responsible. The chain links TRBV5-4 to TRBJ2-7, with D possibly matching TRBD2 (5 bases). The CDR3 has 16 residues. Looked up from germline, CDR1 is SGHNT and CDR2 is YYREEE (reference sequence). DNA of the CDR3: TGTGCCAGTAGCTTGGCTCTGCAGCGGTATACGAGAGGGCAGTACTTC. Translating it yields CASSLALQRYTRGQYF.

This clonotype was found many times. The chain has TRBV29-1 and TRBJ1-1, with unresolved D. The CDR3 extends over 13 amino acids. Germline V lookup: CDR1 SQVTM, CDR2 ANQGSEA. Trimming removed 4 bases at V and 0 bases at J, with 9 bases between. The CDR3 DNA sequence: TGCAGCGTTGCGGGGAGGCTGAACACTGAAGCTTTCTTT. It specifies CSVAGRLNTEAFF.

Regarding this clonotype: The germline gene is not matched at one end of the junction; a read error may be the cause. The chain links TRBV4-2 to TRBJ1-3; 7 nucleotides align to TRBD1. CDR3 length: 16 amino acids. The germline gives CDR1 LGHNA, CDR2 YNFKEQ. The CDR3 DNA reads as TGTGCCAGCAGCAGTTACGGGACAGCCTCTGAAAACACCGTATATTTT. Translation gives CASSSYGTASENTVYF.

This clonotype has only one observation. This CDR3 is missing its conserved last phenylalanine or tryptophan, likely due to a read error. The J gene is TRBJ2-7, the V gene TRBV29-1, with 7 nucleotides matching TRBD1. The CDR3 runs 12 residues. V shed 2 bases and J 8 bases; nucleotides not matched to a gene: 6. The V gene's germline CDR1 is SQVTM and CDR2 ANQGSEA. CDR3 sequence: CSVELQGRKQYL. Written as DNA, the CDR3 is TGCAGCGTTGAACTACAGGGGCGCAAGCAGTACTTA.

Notes on this clonotype: Its ends do not fully match the called genes, so a read error is possible. The chain combines TRBV11-2 with TRBJ2-7; the D is unclear. The V gene's germline CDR1 is SGHAT and CDR2 FQNNGV. The CDR3 is 13 amino acids. This CDR3 is CACSLDTLYEQYF. CDR3 coding DNA: TGTGCCTGCAGCTTAGACACGCTATACGAGCAGTATTTC.

With respect to this clonotype: This sequence may be a read error, since a much larger clone differs from it by one base. V gene TRBV11-3 combines with J gene TRBJ2-1; D is unresolved. The CDR3 is 9 amino acids. Per the germline V gene, CDR1 is SGHNT and CDR2 is YENEEA. The DNA of the CDR3 is TGTGCCAGGAGCTTAGTCCAGTTCTTC. It translates to CARSLVQFF. The entire variable domain, with the rest obtained from reference TRBV11-3 and TRBJ2-1, is as follows: EAGVVQSPRYKIIEKKQPVAFWCNPISGHNTLYWYLQNLGQGPELLIRYENEEAVDDSQLPKDRFSAERLKGVDSTLKIQPAELGDSAVYLCARSLVQFFGPGTRLTVL.

This clonotype was detected a few times. The chain joins TRBV30 to TRBJ2-5; 12 bases map to TRBD1. Germline V lookup: CDR1 GTSNPN, CDR2 SVGIG (reference sequence). The CDR3 sequence is 15 residues long. J gave up 4 bases and V 5 bases, and 8 bases lay outside the gene matches. CDR3 region: CAWASGTGGVETQYF. The DNA of the CDR3 is TGTGCCTGGGCTTCCGGGACAGGGGGCGTAGAGACCCAGTACTTC.

This chain connects TRBV5-1 to TRBJ1-5; maybe TRBD1 (5 bases). The CDR3 loop spans 15 amino acids. The germline V gene encodes CDR1 SGHRS and CDR2 YFSETQ. V lost 4 bases, J lost 1 base, and 12 bases lay in between. CDR3 in amino acids: CASSLRGMSNQPQHF. DNA for the CDR3: TGCGCCAGCAGCCTGCGGGGGATGAGCAATCAGCCCCAGCATTTT.